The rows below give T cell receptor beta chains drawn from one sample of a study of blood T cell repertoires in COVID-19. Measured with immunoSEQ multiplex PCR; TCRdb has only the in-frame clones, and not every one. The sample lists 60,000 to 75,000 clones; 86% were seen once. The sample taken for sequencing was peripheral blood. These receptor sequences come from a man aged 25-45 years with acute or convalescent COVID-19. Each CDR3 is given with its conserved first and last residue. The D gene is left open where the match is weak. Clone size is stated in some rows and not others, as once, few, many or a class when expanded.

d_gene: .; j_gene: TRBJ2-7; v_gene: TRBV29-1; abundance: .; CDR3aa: CSVVEGSYEQYF; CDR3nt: TGCAGCGTTGTTGAGGGCTCCTACGAGCAGTACTTC
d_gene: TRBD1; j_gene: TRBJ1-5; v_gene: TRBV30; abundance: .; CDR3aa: CAWSTGGYGNQPQHF; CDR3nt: TGTGCCTGGAGCACAGGGGGATATGGCAATCAGCCCCAGCATTTT
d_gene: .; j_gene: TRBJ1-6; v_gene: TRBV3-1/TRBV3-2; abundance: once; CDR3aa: CASSPGGVGGSPLHF; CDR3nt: TGTGCCAGCAGCCCGGGCGGGGTGGGTGGATCACCCCTCCACTTT
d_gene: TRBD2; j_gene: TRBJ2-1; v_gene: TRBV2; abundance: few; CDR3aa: CASSEMGLAGFNEQFF; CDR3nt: TGTGCCAGCAGTGAAATGGGGCTAGCGGGGTTCAATGAGCAGTTCTTC
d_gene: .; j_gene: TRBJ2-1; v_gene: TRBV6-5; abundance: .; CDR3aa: CASISQGSSYNEQFF; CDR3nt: TGTGCCAGCATCTCGCAGGGTAGCTCCTACAATGAGCAGTTCTTC
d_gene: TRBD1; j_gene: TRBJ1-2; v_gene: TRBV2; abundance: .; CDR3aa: CASSESKGQRFGYTF; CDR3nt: TGTGCCAGCAGTGAAAGTAAGGGACAGCGATTTGGCTACACCTTC
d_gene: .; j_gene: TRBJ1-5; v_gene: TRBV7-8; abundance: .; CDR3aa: CASSLVTEGQPQHF; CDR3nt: TGTGCCAGCAGCTTGGTAACGGAGGGACAGCCCCAGCATTTT
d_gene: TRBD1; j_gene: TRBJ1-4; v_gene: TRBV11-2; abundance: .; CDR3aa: CASSSRPGQAFNEKLFF; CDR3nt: TGTGCCAGCAGCTCAAGGCCCGGACAGGCTTTTAATGAAAAACTGTTTTTT
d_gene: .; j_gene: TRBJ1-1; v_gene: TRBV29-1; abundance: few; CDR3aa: CSVETQLNTEAFF; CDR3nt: TGCAGCGTTGAAACACAGCTGAACACTGAAGCTTTCTTT
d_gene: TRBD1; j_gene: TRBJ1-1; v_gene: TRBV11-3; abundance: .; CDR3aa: CASSRTGGGEAFF; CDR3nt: TGTGCCAGCAGCCGGACAGGGGGCGGTGAAGCTTTCTTT
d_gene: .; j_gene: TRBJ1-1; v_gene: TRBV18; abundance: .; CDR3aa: CASSADSLPRAEAFF; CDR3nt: TGTGCCAGCTCAGCGGACAGTCTGCCGAGGGCTGAAGCTTTCTTT
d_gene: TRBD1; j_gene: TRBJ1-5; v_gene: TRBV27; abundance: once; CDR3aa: CASSLTGTVYSNQPQHF; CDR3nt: TGTGCCAGCAGTTTAACCGGGACAGTTTATAGCAATCAGCCCCAGCATTTT
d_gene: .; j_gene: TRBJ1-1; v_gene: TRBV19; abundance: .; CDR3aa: CASSIRGVNPEAFF; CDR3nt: TGTGCCAGTAGTATCCGGGGAGTGAACCCTGAAGCTTTCTTT
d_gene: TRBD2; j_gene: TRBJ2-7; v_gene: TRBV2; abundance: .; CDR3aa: CASTPGRGRYEQYF; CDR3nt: TGTGCCAGCACTCCAGGGAGGGGTAGATACGAGCAGTACTTC
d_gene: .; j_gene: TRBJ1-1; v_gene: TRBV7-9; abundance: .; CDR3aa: CASSQQGRGTEAFF; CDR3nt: TGTGCCAGCAGCCAACAGGGACGAGGCACTGAAGCTTTCTTT
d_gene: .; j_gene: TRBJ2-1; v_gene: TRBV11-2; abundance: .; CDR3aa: CASSLGGLSSYNEQFF; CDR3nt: TGTGCCAGCAGCTTAGGAGGACTGAGCTCCTACAATGAGCAGTTCTTC
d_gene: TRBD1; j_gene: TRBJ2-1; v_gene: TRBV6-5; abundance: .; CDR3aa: CASKRGQDNEQFF; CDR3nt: TGTGCCAGCAAACGGGGACAGGACAATGAGCAGTTCTTC
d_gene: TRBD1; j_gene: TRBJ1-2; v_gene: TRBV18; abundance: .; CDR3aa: CASSPGTGGYTF; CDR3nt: TGTGCCAGCTCACCAGGGACAGGAGGCTACACCTTC
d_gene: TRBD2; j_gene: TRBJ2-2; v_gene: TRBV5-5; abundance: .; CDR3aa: CASSSSGRDGGELFF; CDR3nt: TGTGCCAGCAGCTCCTCAGGGAGGGACGGCGGGGAGCTGTTTTTT
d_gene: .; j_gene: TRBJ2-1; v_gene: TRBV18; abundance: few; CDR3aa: CASSPAGTVKNEQFF; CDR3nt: TGTGCCAGCTCACCAGCGGGGACCGTAAAGAATGAGCAGTTCTTC
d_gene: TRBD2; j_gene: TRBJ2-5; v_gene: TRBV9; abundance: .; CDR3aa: CASSVGPSGMQETQYF; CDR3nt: TGTGCCAGCAGCGTAGGCCCTAGCGGGATGCAAGAGACCCAGTACTTC
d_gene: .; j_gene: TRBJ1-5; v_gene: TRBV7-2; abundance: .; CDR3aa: CASSYTVEGQPQHF; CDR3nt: TGTGCCAGCAGCTATACAGTGGAGGGCCAGCCCCAGCATTTT
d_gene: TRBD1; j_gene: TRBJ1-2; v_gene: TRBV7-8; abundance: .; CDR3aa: CASSYGQGFYGYTF; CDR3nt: TGTGCCAGCAGCTACGGACAGGGCTTCTATGGCTACACCTTC
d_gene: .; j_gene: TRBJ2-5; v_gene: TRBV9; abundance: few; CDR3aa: CASSVEEEATYQETQYF; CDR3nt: TGTGCCAGCAGCGTAGAGGAGGAGGCCACCTACCAAGAGACCCAGTACTTC
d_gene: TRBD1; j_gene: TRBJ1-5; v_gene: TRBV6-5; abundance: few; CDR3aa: CASSPRDRPNQPQHF; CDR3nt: TGTGCCAGCAGCCCAAGGGACAGGCCCAATCAGCCCCAGCATTTT
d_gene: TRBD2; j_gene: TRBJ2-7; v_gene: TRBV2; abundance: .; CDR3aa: CASSGPGLAGGPYEQYF; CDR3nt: TGTGCCAGCAGCGGACCGGGACTAGCGGGAGGTCCCTACGAGCAGTACTTC
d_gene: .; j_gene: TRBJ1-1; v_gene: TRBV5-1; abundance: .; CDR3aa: CASSYGETGSWTEAFF; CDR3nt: TGCGCCAGCAGCTACGGAGAAACAGGGAGCTGGACTGAAGCTTTCTTT
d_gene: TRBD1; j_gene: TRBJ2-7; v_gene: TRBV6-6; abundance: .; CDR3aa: CASSSGTANYEQYF; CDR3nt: TGTGCCAGCAGTTCCGGGACAGCAAACTACGAGCAGTACTTC
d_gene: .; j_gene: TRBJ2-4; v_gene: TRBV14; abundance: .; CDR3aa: CASSHDQPRQSLAKNIQYF; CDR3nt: TGTGCCAGCAGCCACGACCAGCCCCGACAGAGCCTAGCCAAAAACATTCAGTACTTC
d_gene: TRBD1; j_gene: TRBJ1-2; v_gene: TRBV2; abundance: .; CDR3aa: CASSRQGDYGYTF; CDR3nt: TGTGCCAGCAGTAGACAGGGCGACTATGGCTACACCTTC
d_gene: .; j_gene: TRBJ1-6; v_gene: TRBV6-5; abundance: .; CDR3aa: CASSYPGTQGGSPLHF; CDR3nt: TGTGCCAGCAGTTACCCCGGGACCCAGGGAGGCTCACCCCTCCACTTT
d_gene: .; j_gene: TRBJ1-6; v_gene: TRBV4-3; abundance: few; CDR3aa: CASSQGTPGSNSPLHF; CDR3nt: TGCGCCAGCAGCCAAGGTACTCCAGGGTCAAATTCACCCCTCCACTTT
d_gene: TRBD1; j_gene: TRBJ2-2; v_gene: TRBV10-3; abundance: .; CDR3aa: CAIGTGITGELFF; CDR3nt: TGTGCCATCGGGACAGGGATAACCGGGGAGCTGTTTTTT
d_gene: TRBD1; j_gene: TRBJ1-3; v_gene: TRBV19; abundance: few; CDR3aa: CASSLRGQGNTIYF; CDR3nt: TGTGCCAGTAGTCTAAGGGGACAGGGAAACACCATATATTTT
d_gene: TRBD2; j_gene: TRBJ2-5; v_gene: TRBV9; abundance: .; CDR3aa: CASSGSRLAGQETQYF; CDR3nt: TGTGCCAGCAGCGGATCGAGGCTAGCGGGTCAAGAGACCCAGTACTTC
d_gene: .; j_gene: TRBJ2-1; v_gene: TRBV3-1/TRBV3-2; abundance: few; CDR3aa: CASSLITGAGEQFF; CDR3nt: TGTGCCAGCAGCCTTATAACCGGTGCGGGCGAGCAGTTCTTC
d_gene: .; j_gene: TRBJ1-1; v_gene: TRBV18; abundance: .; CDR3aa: CASSPSGGSMNTEAFF; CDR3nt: TGTGCCAGCTCACCCTCCGGGGGGTCGATGAACACTGAAGCTTTCTTT
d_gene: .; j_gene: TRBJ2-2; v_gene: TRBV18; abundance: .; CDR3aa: CASSPRPPDTGELFF; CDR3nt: TGTGCCAGCTCACCACGCCCCCCAGACACCGGGGAGCTGTTTTTT
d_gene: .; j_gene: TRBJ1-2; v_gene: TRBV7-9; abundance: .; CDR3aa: CASSFRNGYTF; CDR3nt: TGTGCCAGCAGCTTCAGGAACGGCTACACCTTC
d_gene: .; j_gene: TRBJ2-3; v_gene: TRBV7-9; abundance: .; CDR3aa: CASRPQSTDTQYF; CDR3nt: TGTGCCAGCAGACCACAGAGCACAGATACGCAGTATTTT
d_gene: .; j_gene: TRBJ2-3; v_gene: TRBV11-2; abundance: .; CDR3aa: CASSFRRTDTQYF; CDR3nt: TGTGCCAGCAGCTTTCGGAGAACAGATACGCAGTATTTT
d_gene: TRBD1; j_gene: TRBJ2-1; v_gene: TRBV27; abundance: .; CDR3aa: CASSRPGQQYNEQFF; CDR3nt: TGTGCCAGCAGTCGACCGGGACAGCAATACAATGAGCAGTTCTTC
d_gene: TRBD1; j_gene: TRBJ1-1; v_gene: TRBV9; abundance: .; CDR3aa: CASSPGTASMNTEAFF; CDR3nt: TGTGCCAGCAGCCCAGGGACAGCTTCTATGAACACTGAAGCTTTCTTT
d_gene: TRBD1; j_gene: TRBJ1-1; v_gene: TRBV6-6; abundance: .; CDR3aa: CASSLTFLRTGRKGIEAFF; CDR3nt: TGTGCCAGCAGTCTTACTTTCCTCCGGACAGGGAGGAAGGGAATTGAAGCTTTCTTT
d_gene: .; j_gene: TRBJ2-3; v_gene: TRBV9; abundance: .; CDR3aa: CASSVDSHSEDTQYF; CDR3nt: TGTGCCAGCAGCGTAGATAGCCATTCCGAAGATACGCAGTATTTT
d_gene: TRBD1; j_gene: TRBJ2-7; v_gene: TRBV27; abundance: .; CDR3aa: CASSSDRTYEQYF; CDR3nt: TGTGCCAGCAGTTCGGACAGGACCTACGAGCAGTACTTC
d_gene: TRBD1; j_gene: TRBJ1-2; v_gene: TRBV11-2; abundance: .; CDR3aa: CASSTPNDREDGYTF; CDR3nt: TGTGCCAGCAGTACACCGAACGACAGGGAGGATGGCTACACCTTC
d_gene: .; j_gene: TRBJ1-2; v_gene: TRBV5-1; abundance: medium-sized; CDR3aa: CASSLVGGIDSYGYTF; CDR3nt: TGCGCCAGCAGCTTGGTGGGCGGCATCGACAGCTATGGCTACACCTTC
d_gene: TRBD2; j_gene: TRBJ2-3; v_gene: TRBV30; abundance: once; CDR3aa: CAWSNPASGRAVPQYF; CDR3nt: TGTGCCTGGAGTAATCCGGCTAGCGGGAGGGCCGTTCCGCAGTATTTT